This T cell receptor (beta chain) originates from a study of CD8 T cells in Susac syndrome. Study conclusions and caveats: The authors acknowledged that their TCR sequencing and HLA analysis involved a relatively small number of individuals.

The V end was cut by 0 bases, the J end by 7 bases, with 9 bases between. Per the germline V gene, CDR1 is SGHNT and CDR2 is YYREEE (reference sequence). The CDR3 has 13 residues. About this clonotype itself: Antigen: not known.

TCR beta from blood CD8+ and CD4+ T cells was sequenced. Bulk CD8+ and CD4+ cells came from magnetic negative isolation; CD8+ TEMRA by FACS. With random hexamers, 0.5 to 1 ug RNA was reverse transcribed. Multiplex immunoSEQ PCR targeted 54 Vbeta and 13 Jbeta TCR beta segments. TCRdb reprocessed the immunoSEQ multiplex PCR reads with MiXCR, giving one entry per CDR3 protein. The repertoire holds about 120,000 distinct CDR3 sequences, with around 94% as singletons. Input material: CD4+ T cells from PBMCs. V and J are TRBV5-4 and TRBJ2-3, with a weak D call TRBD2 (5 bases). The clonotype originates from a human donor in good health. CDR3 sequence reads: CASSLETTNTQYF. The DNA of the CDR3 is TGTGCCAGCAGCTTGGAGACTACCAATACGCAGTATTTT.